This is a list of T cell receptor beta chains from one sample in a study of T cells after posttransplantation cyclophosphamide. Generated by immunoSEQ multiplex PCR, the TCRdb table keeps only in-frame clones and is missing some. The sample has approximately 21,000 clones; just over 85% are singletons. Sample: PBMCs, taken about 400 days after allogeneic stem cell transplant with calcineurin inhibitor and methotrexate. These receptors were collected from a female patient aged 30 to 45 who received an allogeneic stem cell transplant from an unrelated donor, was CMV-positive, and had acute and chronic GVHD. Among the T cells, some may be from the graft donor. Each CDR3 is given with its conserved first and last residue. Each record gives: D gene, clone size, J gene, V gene, CDR3 DNA, CDR3 protein. D genes are given only for firm matches. Clone sizes are given selectively: once, few, many, or a class where the clone is expanded.

TRBD2 | - | TRBJ2-5 | TRBV5-1 | TGCGCCAGCAGCCCGCCGGGACTAGCGGTGGGGGAGACCCAGTACTTC | CASSPPGLAVGETQYF
- | few | TRBJ1-5 | TRBV19 | TGTGCCAGTAGGGTTCAGGGGACGAAGCCCCAGCATTTT | CASRVQGTKPQHF
TRBD1 | - | TRBJ1-2 | TRBV4-2 | TGTGCCAGCAGCCAAGGTTCGGGACAGGGGGCATCAAGTCATGGCTACACCTTC | CASSQGSGQGASSHGYTF
TRBD2 | few | TRBJ2-3 | TRBV6-4 | TGTGCCAGCAGTGATACGGGAGGAGGGACAGATACGCAGTATTTT | CASSDTGGGTDTQYF
- | - | TRBJ1-1 | TRBV18 | TGTGCCAGCTCACCGACGGGGAACACTGAAGCTTTCTTT | CASSPTGNTEAFF
- | - | TRBJ2-1 | TRBV12-5 | TGTGCTAGTGGTTTGGGGGTCAGGATCTCTCAGACCTACAATGAGCAGTTCTTC | CASGLGVRISQTYNEQFF
TRBD2 | - | TRBJ2-1 | TRBV7-2 | TGTGCCAGCAGCAAACTAGCGGGACGGAATGAGCAGTTCTTC | CASSKLAGRNEQFF
- | - | TRBJ1-2 | TRBV29-1 | TGCAGCGTTGACCAGGGTTCTCAAGCTAACTATGGCTACACCTTC | CSVDQGSQANYGYTF
- | - | TRBJ1-1 | TRBV30 | TGTGCCTGGGCCGACAGCAGTCACACTGAAGCTTTCTTT | CAWADSSHTEAFF
TRBD1 | - | TRBJ2-7 | TRBV5-4 | TGTGCCAGCAGCTTGGGGGACAGCGAGCAGTACTTC | CASSLGDSEQYF
- | - | TRBJ1-3 | TRBV7-3 | TGTGCCAGCAGCTCATCTGGTGGCTGGTCTGGAAACACCATATATTTT | CASSSSGGWSGNTIYF
TRBD2 | - | TRBJ2-1 | TRBV4-1 | TGCGCCAGCAGAAGTGTAGCGGGAGTTCTCAATGAGCAGTTCTTC | CASRSVAGVLNEQFF
- | - | TRBJ2-4 | TRBV30 | TGTGCCTCTGAGGGGGGGCTAAGGATAAATGCGCCCCCTTATTGGTACTTC | CASEGGLRINAPPYWYF
- | - | TRBJ1-2 | TRBV19 | TGTGCCAGTAGGGCGGGGGCTGATCTCTATGGCTACACCTTC | CASRAGADLYGYTF
- | once | TRBJ1-1 | TRBV10-1 | TGCGCCAGCAGTGATAAGGGACACCCCACTGAAGCTTTCTTT | CASSDKGHPTEAFF
- | - | TRBJ2-1 | TRBV7-9 | TGTGCCAGCAGCTCGGGACTTAACAATGAGCAGTTCTTC | CASSSGLNNEQFF
- | - | TRBJ2-3 | TRBV7-2 | TGTGCCAGCAGCTCAATCACAGATACGCAGTATTTT | CASSSITDTQYF
- | - | TRBJ2-1 | TRBV10-2 | TGCGCCAGCAGTCCTACCACAACTCGGGATCGGTTCTTC | CASSPTTTRDRFF
TRBD2 | - | TRBJ2-3 | TRBV5-1 | TGCGCCAGCAGCCGCCTACCGGGACTAGCCGCCATCAATAGCACAGATACGCAGTATTTT | CASSRLPGLAAINSTDTQYF
TRBD2 | - | TRBJ2-3 | TRBV30 | TGTGCCTGGAAGGCTAGCGGGAGCCCAGATACGCAGTATTTT | CAWKASGSPDTQYF
- | few | TRBJ1-2 | TRBV9 | TGTGCCAGCAGCCCCGCCGGGACTGCGGGATATGGCTACACCTTC | CASSPAGTAGYGYTF
- | - | TRBJ2-7 | TRBV19 | TGTGCCAGTAGTGGGAGGGAGCAGTACTTC | CASSGREQYF
- | - | TRBJ1-3 | TRBV18 | TGTGCCAGCTCACCGGTAGTTCTCTCTGGAAACACCATATATTTT | CASSPVVLSGNTIYF
- | - | TRBJ1-1 | TRBV30 | TGTGCCTGGAGTCAGGTGGGCAGTAAGGGGGAAGCTGAAGCTTTCTTT | CAWSQVGSKGEAEAFF
TRBD2 | - | TRBJ2-3 | TRBV27 | TGTGCCAGCAGTCTGACTAGCGGGGATGCCTATACGCAGTATTTT | CASSLTSGDAYTQYF
- | - | TRBJ2-2 | TRBV7-3 | TGTGCCAGCAGTTTGACTCTGAACACCGGGGAGCTGTTTTTT | CASSLTLNTGELFF
TRBD1 | - | TRBJ2-7 | TRBV7-9 | TGTGCCAGCAGCCCCCCTGGACAGGGCCCTTACGAGCAGTACTTC | CASSPPGQGPYEQYF
TRBD1 | - | TRBJ1-2 | TRBV5-1 | TGCGCCAGCAGCTTGGAAGCAGGGGGGTATGGCTACACCTTC | CASSLEAGGYGYTF
- | - | TRBJ2-6 | TRBV11-2 | TGTGCCAGCAGCCGAGGCTCTGGGGCCAACGTCCTGACTTTC | CASSRGSGANVLTF
TRBD1 | - | TRBJ2-1 | TRBV10-1 | TGCGCCAGCAGTGAGTACAGGGGAACCTACAATGAGCAGTTCTTC | CASSEYRGTYNEQFF
- | - | TRBJ2-5 | TRBV9 | TGTGCCAGCAGCGTAACGCTGGACTCCCAAGAGACCCAGTACTTC | CASSVTLDSQETQYF
- | - | TRBJ1-1 | TRBV18 | TGTGCCAGCTCACCTCTCGTGAGGGCGGAGAACACTGAAGCTTTCTTT | CASSPLVRAENTEAFF